This T cell receptor beta chain was identified during a study of beta chain features in type 1 diabetes. General study points: Researchers cautioned that cDNA sequencing could over-represent cells with high TCR expression. Reduced insertions and increased deletions marked VDJ junctions in type 1 diabetes patients. In comparison with healthy donors, patients had naive, central memory and Treg TCRB repertoires that appeared more similar. Whether HLA type affects TCRB rearrangement stayed undetermined in the present work.

Since all of the isolated RNA was reverse transcribed, expressed TCRB transcripts were what got sequenced. Here immunoSEQ multiplex PCR was the method, and the copy in TCRdb shows in-frame clones only, minus some. The table includes roughly 370,000 clones, roughly 13% detected once. V was shortened by 4 bases and J by 0 bases, with 16 bases between the two germline ends. There are 17 residues in the CDR3. CDR1 is SGHVS, CDR2 FNYEAQ, per germline. This clone was seen more than once but under ten times. Antigen specificity is unknown. Sequenced sample: naive CD4+ T cells from blood. This rearrangement joins TRBV7-6 to TRBJ1-3, with D maybe TRBD1 (6 bases). This sequence was found in a man aged 25-45 years in good health. CDR3 in amino acids: CASSSGTGFDSGNTIYF. The CDR3 DNA reads TGTGCCAGCAGCTCAGGCACAGGGTTTGACTCTGGAAACACCATATATTTT.